The 20 T cell receptor beta chains below were found in one sample sequenced in a study of blood T cells in healthy people across ages (dated by TCRdb to between 2015 and 2017). The protocol used for the library was 5' RACE. For sequencing, an Illumina HiSeq 2500 was employed. A second PCR of roughly 6 to 11 cycles was performed with a sample-barcoded 5' primer and a J-beta primer mix. The public reads were reanalyzed by TCRdb: fastp trimming at Q25, MiXCR alignment, in-frame beta chains only. Every CDR3 protein is listed once, alongside the most common genes and DNA of its rows. The sample yields roughly 1,000,000 distinct CDR3 sequences; roughly 24% were counted once. Jointly, the top ten make up 0.75% of the sample. These data were also reused for a study on T cells of mothers and their children.

The sample was blood. The receptors stem from a girl aged 2-10 years in good health.

The rearrangement joins TRBV19 to TRBJ2-3, with D possibly being TRBD1 or TRBD2 (6 bases each). Germline V lookup: CDR1 LNHDA, CDR2 SQIVND (reference sequence). The CDR3 runs 15 residues. Trimming left V 7 bases short and J 5 bases short, with 19 bases between. CDR3 residues: CASTLGWGARDTQYF. Here the CDR3 DNA reads TGTGCCAGTACCCTGGGATGGGGGGCAAGAGATACGCAGTATTTT.

This rearrangement joins TRBV25-1 to TRBJ2-1; D call uncertain. The CDR3 runs 12 residues. Trimming cost V 6 bases and J 8 bases, with 11 bases left between them. The germline CDR1 and CDR2 sequences are MGHDK and SYGVNS. CDR3 sequence reads: CASSFSRDEQFF. CDR3 DNA sequence: TGTGCCAGCAGCTTTAGTCGGGATGAGCAGTTCTTC.

The rearrangement uses TRBV7-6 and TRBJ1-1; D is perhaps TRBD1 (6 bases). Germline CDR1 is SGHVS and CDR2 is FNYEAQ. CDR3 length: 15 amino acids. The V end lost 1 base, the J end lost 4 bases, and 13 bases lay between the germline ends. DNA for the CDR3: TGTGCCAGCAGCTTAGGCGGGGGCGAGAGCACTGAAGCTTTCTTT. This sequence encodes CASSLGGGESTEAFF.

This clonotype was found a few times. The chain is built from TRBV5-1 and TRBJ2-3, with TRBD2 matching over 7 bases. Per germline, CDR1 SGHRS and CDR2 YFSETQ. The CDR3 runs 15 residues. The J segment lost 1 base and the V segment lost 7 bases, leaving 9 bases of the junction unmatched. CDR3 sequence: CASVLAGEGTDTQYF. The CDR3 bases are TGCGCCAGCGTTCTGGCGGGAGAAGGCACAGATACGCAGTATTTT.

The genes are TRBV4-3 and TRBJ2-7, with D uncertain. There are 14 residues in the CDR3. CDR1 is LGHNA and CDR2 is YSLEER in the germline V gene. V lost 3 bases, J lost 3 bases, and 12 bases lay in between. CDR3 sequence reads: CASSQEQRNYEQYF. DNA of the CDR3: TGCGCCAGCAGCCAGGAACAGAGGAACTACGAGCAGTACTTC.

The CDR3 nucleotides are TGTGCCGACCGGGACACCTCTTTATACGAGCAGTACTTC. It translates to CADRDTSLYEQYF. The chain is built from TRBV6-6 and TRBJ2-5, with a weak D call TRBD1 (6 bases). The DNA end is more similar to TRBJ2-7, so the J call may be wrong. The CDR3 consists of 13 residues. Germline V lookup: CDR1 MNHNY, CDR2 SVGAGI (reference sequence).

Turning to this clonotype: One junction end disagrees with the germline gene, perhaps due to a read error. The chain employs TRBV10-2 and TRBJ2-7, with TRBD2 matching 7 bases. CDR3 size: 14 residues. Germline CDR1 is WSHSY and CDR2 is SAAADI. The CDR3 DNA follows: TGCGCCAGCAATGAGGGAGGGCCGAGAGACGAGCAGTACTTC. Protein sequence: CASNEGGPRDEQYF.

This chain uses TRBV12-3 or TRBV12-4 with TRBJ2-7, with 7 bases identical to TRBD1. V gave up 5 bases and J gave up 0 bases; unmatched junction bases: 4. This CDR3 contains 14 residues. The CDR3 nucleotides are TGTGCCAGCAGTCCACAGGGGTACTCCTACGAGCAGTACTTC. Residues: CASSPQGYSYEQYF.

The chain joins TRBV3-1 to TRBJ1-2, with 7 positions matching TRBD1. CDR1 is LGHDT, CDR2 YNNKEL, per germline (reference sequence). The CDR3 contains 14 residues. V shed 0 bases and J 7 bases; nucleotides not matched to a gene: 5. CDR3 sequence (DNA): TGTGCCAGCAGCCAAGATCCAGGGGGAGGTGGCTACACCTTC. This encodes CASSQDPGGGGYTF.

The V call is TRBV9, the J call TRBJ1-2; 8 bases are a match to TRBD1. In germline, CDR1 is SGDLS, CDR2 YYNGEE. This CDR3 spans 15 amino acids. Losses at the gene ends were 5 bases for V and 3 bases for J; bases not matched to a gene: 9. The DNA for the CDR3 is TGTGCCAGCAGTGAAGGGACAGGCTCCTACTATGGCTACACCTTC. This gives the protein CASSEGTGSYYGYTF.

The genes are TRBV19 and TRBJ2-5; D not certain. The DNA matches TRBJ2-1 better at its end, which makes the J call doubtful. Germline CDR1 reads LNHDA; CDR2 reads SQIVND (reference sequence). The CDR3 runs 14 residues. CDR3 sequence reads: CASSSSITYNEQFF. The DNA of the CDR3 is TGTGCCAGTAGTTCCTCGATCACTTACAATGAGCAGTTCTTC.

The V gene is TRBV12-3 or TRBV12-4, the J gene TRBJ2-3; 9 nucleotides align to TRBD2. This CDR3 has 15 amino acids. Trimming removed 5 bases from V and 2 bases from J; junction bases left unmatched: 5. The CDR3 DNA reads TGTGCCAGCAGTGCCGGGACTAGCTTCACAGATACGCAGTATTTT. Amino acids: CASSAGTSFTDTQYF.

The chain has TRBV7-6 and TRBJ2-3; TRBD1 agrees at 7 bases. After removal of 2 bases from V and 2 bases from J, the junction contained 4 bases not matched to a gene. Germline CDR1 is SGHVS and CDR2 is FNYEAQ. This CDR3 region has 15 residues. The CDR3 protein is CASSLYGTATDTQYF. The CDR3 nucleotides are TGTGCCAGCAGCTTATACGGGACAGCCACAGATACGCAGTATTTT.

The chain employs TRBV5-1 and TRBJ1-1, with 8 nucleotides matching TRBD1. The junction had 9 bases not matched to a gene; V was cut back by 6 bases and J by 5 bases. Germline lookup yields CDR1 SGHRS and CDR2 YFSETQ. There are 14 residues in the CDR3. The CDR3 is CASNSGGVGTEAFF. The DNA of the CDR3 is TGCGCCAGCAACTCAGGGGGCGTGGGTACTGAAGCTTTCTTT.

The CDR3 protein is CASRGHTYNEQFF. Written as DNA, the CDR3 is TGTGCCAGCAGGGGGCACACCTACAATGAGCAGTTCTTC. This chain connects TRBV27 to TRBJ2-1, with a tentative D call TRBD1 (5 bases). This CDR3 comprises 13 residues. Germline V CDR1 and CDR2: MNHEY, SMNVEV (reference sequence). Deletions cut 6 bases from V and 2 bases from J, with 8 bases between.

There are a few counts of this clonotype. The chain carries TRBV7-9 and TRBJ2-7; D is uncertain. This CDR3 contains 15 residues. The germline V gene has CDR1 SEHNR and CDR2 FQNEAQ (reference sequence). The V end was cut by 2 bases, the J end by 2 bases, with 13 bases between. The CDR3 protein is CASSLFPDKAYEQYF. CDR3 DNA: TGTGCCAGCAGCTTATTTCCTGACAAAGCCTACGAGCAGTACTTC.

This rearrangement joins TRBV7-9 to TRBJ1-6, with TRBD1 matching 10 bases. V lost 3 bases to trimming and J lost 10 bases; unmatched junction nucleotides: 3. The germline CDR1 and CDR2 sequences are SEHNR and FQNEAQ (reference sequence). The CDR3 sequence is 14 residues long. The CDR3 here is CASSFRDRGSPLHF. The CDR3 DNA reads TGTGCCAGCAGCTTTCGGGACAGGGGATCACCCCTCCACTTT.

The CDR3 region is CSVEEATDTQYF. The CDR3 DNA reads as TGCAGCGTTGAAGAGGCCACAGATACGCAGTATTTT. This rearrangement joins TRBV29-1 to TRBJ2-3; D uncertain. This CDR3 comprises 12 residues. Germline-derived CDR1 and CDR2 are SQVTM and ANQGSEA. Trimming stripped 0 bases from V and 2 bases from J, with 3 bases between.

The chain combines TRBV20-1 with TRBJ2-5, with D possibly TRBD1 on 6 matching bases. Germline loops: CDR1 DFQATT, CDR2 SNEGSKA (reference sequence). The ends were cut back, 7 bases at V and 3 bases at J, with 18 bases in the middle. This CDR3 is 14 amino acids long. CDR3 DNA sequence: TGCAGTGGTTTTTCGGACCAGGGGAAAGAGACCCAGTACTTC. Its protein is CSGFSDQGKETQYF.

The chain joins TRBV11-3 to TRBJ1-3; no definite D call. Deletions cut 0 bases from V and 0 bases from J, with 12 bases between. This CDR3 spans 17 amino acids. CDR1 and CDR2 (germline): SGHNT, YENEEA. The chain's CDR3 is CASSLEGQVFSGNTIYF. The CDR3 DNA is TGTGCCAGCAGCTTAGAAGGGCAGGTCTTCTCTGGAAACACCATATATTTT.